Below are 21 T cell receptor beta chains sequenced from a single sample in a study of T cell responses to AZD1222 COVID-19 vaccine. Measured with immunoSEQ multiplex PCR; TCRdb has only the in-frame clones, and not every one. Altogether 95,000 or so clones are present, around nine tenths being singletons, with the ten largest covering approximately 3%. Sequenced material: peripheral blood, taken on day 0 of MenACWY control vaccination. Receptors originate from an adult in good health.

This rearrangement joins TRBV4-1 to TRBJ2-2; D is possibly TRBD2 (5 bases). CDR1 is MGHRA and CDR2 is YSYEKL in the germline V gene. Trimming took off 3 bases at V and 9 bases at J, with 14 bases between the two ends. The CDR3 consists of 14 residues. CDR3 amino acids: CASSQDWSPRELFF. DNA of the CDR3: TGCGCCAGCAGCCAGGACTGGTCACCGAGGGAGCTGTTTTTT.

The CDR3 nucleotides read TGTGCCAACAGCCGCTCTGGAAACACCATATATTTT. Amino acid sequence: CANSRSGNTIYF. The rearrangement links TRBV12-3 or TRBV12-4 to TRBJ1-3; D gene unclear. V was pared by 10 bases and J by 0 bases, with 7 bases between. The CDR3 totals 12 residues.

This clone was observed a few times. This rearrangement joins TRBV6-6 to TRBJ2-1; a weak D match, TRBD2 (6 bases). This CDR3 is built from 15 residues. V was shortened by 6 bases and J by 8 bases, with 20 bases between the two germline ends. Per germline, CDR1 MNHNY and CDR2 SVGAGI (reference sequence). CDR3 sequence reads: CASRTGSTQRDEQFF. CDR3 in DNA: TGTGCCAGCAGAACCGGGAGCACGCAACGGGATGAGCAGTTCTTC.

V and J are TRBV15 and TRBJ2-7, with D perhaps matching TRBD1 (5 bases). CDR1 LNHNV and CDR2 YYDKDF come from the germline V gene (reference sequence). The CDR3 has 12 amino acids. V dropped 6 bases and J dropped 3 bases, with 9 bases sitting between them. CDR3 bases: TGTGCCACCAGAGGGGAATACTACGAGCAGTACTTC. Residues: CATRGEYYEQYF.

The chain links TRBV4-3 to TRBJ2-6, with D unclear. This CDR3 contains 16 residues. With 0 bases removed from V and 0 bases from J, the gap between germline ends came to 6 bases. Germline V lookup: CDR1 LGHNA, CDR2 YSLEER. This CDR3 is CASSQDARSGANVLTF. DNA for the CDR3: TGCGCCAGCAGCCAAGACGCCCGCTCTGGGGCCAACGTCCTGACTTTC.

This chain links TRBV4-1 with TRBJ1-3, with 9 nucleotides matching TRBD1. Looked up from germline, CDR1 is MGHRA and CDR2 is YSYEKL. The CDR3 is 20 amino acids. The V gene end was trimmed by 0 bases and the J gene end by 4 bases; junction bases not matched to a gene: 16. Written as DNA, the CDR3 is TGCGCCAGCAGCCAAGAATTCGTGGTACAGGGGGCCCTGGGGGGAAACACCATATATTTT. This encodes CASSQEFVVQGALGGNTIYF.

This clone has a single count. The V call is TRBV5-1, the J call TRBJ2-1; TRBD2 aligns across 7 bases. Germline CDR1 reads SGHRS; CDR2 reads YFSETQ. The length of the CDR3 is 15 residues. Trimming took 0 bases from V and 5 from J; bases not matched to a gene: 5. The CDR3 sequence is CASSLDPAGNNEQFF. The CDR3 bases are TGCGCCAGCAGCTTGGATCCAGCGGGGAACAATGAGCAGTTCTTC.

The V call is TRBV7-3, the J call TRBJ2-3, with TRBD2 matching over 7 bases. The trim removed 5 bases at V and 0 bases at J, leaving 5 bases unmatched. Germline lookup yields CDR1 SGHTA and CDR2 FQGTGA. The CDR3 covers 15 residues. CDR3 region: CASSPSGASTDTQYF. The CDR3 DNA sequence: TGTGCCAGCAGCCCTAGCGGAGCTAGCACAGATACGCAGTATTTT.

CDR3 sequence: CASSLQGNSPLHF. The CDR3, as DNA: TGTGCCAGCAGCTTACAGGGAAATTCACCCCTCCACTTT. The V gene is TRBV7-3, the J gene TRBJ1-6, with D perhaps matching TRBD1 (5 bases). CDR3 length: 13 residues. With 2 bases removed from V and 7 bases from J, the gap between germline ends came to 6 bases. Germline V CDR1 and CDR2: SGHTA, FQGTGA.

For this clone: This sample includes further DNA sequences coding for the same CDR3. This chain joins TRBV12-3 or TRBV12-4 and TRBJ1-1; D is unresolved. V was pared by 3 bases and J by 1 base, with 6 bases between. The CDR3 is 13 residues long. As DNA, the CDR3 is TGTGCCAGCAGTTTCGGTGGGAACACTGAAGCTTTCTTT. Translating it yields CASSFGGNTEAFF.

The rearrangement joins TRBV6-6 to TRBJ2-5; 15 bases are a match to TRBD2. Germline V CDR1 and CDR2: MNHNY, SVGAGI (reference sequence). This CDR3 is 17 amino acids long. The V and J ends lost 6 bases and 2 bases, in that order; junction bases with no gene match: 7. The DNA for the CDR3 is TGTGCCAGCAGCCGAGAGGGGACTAGCGGGGGGCAAGAGACCCAGTACTTC. It encodes CASSREGTSGGQETQYF.

This clone was detected once. V usage is TRBV7-9 and J usage is TRBJ2-3; 13 nucleotides agree with TRBD2. V was clipped by 5 bases and J by 6 bases; unmatched bases: 2. From germline, CDR1 is SEHNR and CDR2 FQNEAQ (reference sequence). The CDR3 is 14 residues long. The DNA of the CDR3 is TGTGCCAGCAGCCTGGGACTAGCGGGGGATACGCAGTATTTT. Its protein is CASSLGLAGDTQYF.

This chain joins TRBV7-7 and TRBJ2-1, with 11 bases that match TRBD2. The germline V gene has CDR1 SSHAT and CDR2 FNYEAQ (reference sequence). The CDR3 is 15 residues long. V lost 1 base and J lost 12; bases outside the gene matches: 8. CDR3 sequence: CASSLGNSGGARQFF. The CDR3, as DNA: TGTGCCAGCAGCTTAGGGAATAGCGGGGGGGCACGGCAGTTCTTC.

V is TRBV7-9 and J is TRBJ1-2; D is uncertain. The ends were cut back, 3 bases at V and 6 bases at J, with 17 bases in the middle. The CDR3 consists of 15 residues. Germline V gene lookup returns CDR1 SEHNR and CDR2 FQNEAQ (reference sequence). The CDR3 reads CASSFGPIPPDGYTF. As DNA, the CDR3 is TGTGCCAGCAGCTTCGGCCCCATACCCCCCGATGGCTACACCTTC.

V is TRBV3-1 (or the pseudogene TRBV3-2) and J is TRBJ2-2; no clear D. The CDR3 has 13 amino acids. Germline lookup yields CDR1 LGHDT and CDR2 YNNKEL (reference sequence). V lost 0 bases to trimming and J lost 7 bases, with 6 bases between them. Written as DNA, the CDR3 is TGTGCCAGCAGCCAAGATCGGAGCGGGGAGCTGTTTTTT. Its protein is CASSQDRSGELFF.

The J gene is TRBJ1-5, the V gene TRBV6-6; D unresolved. V was clipped by 6 bases and J by 0 bases, with 12 bases between them. This CDR3 has 15 residues. The germline V gene has CDR1 MNHNY and CDR2 SVGAGI (reference sequence). DNA for the CDR3: TGTGCCAGCAGAAACGGGATCTATAGCAATCAGCCCCAGCATTTT. Its translation is CASRNGIYSNQPQHF.

With regard to this clone: The sample holds other DNA sequences that translate to the same CDR3. This chain connects TRBV6-4 to TRBJ2-1; 7 bases fit TRBD2. V lost 1 base, J lost 5 bases, and 5 bases stayed unmatched. The CDR3 has 15 residues. In germline, CDR1 is MRHNA, CDR2 SNTAGT. CDR3 amino acids: CASSDLAGGDNEQFF. CDR3 sequence (DNA): TGTGCCAGCAGTGACTTAGCGGGTGGGGACAATGAGCAGTTCTTC.

This clone was picked up a small number of times. The rearrangement joins TRBV6-2 or TRBV6-3 to TRBJ1-1, with 10 bases aligning to TRBD1. This CDR3 is 14 amino acids long. Trimming at V came to 4 bases and at J to 4 bases, leaving 3 bases not matched to a gene. In germline, CDR1 is MNHEY, CDR2 SVGEGT. This CDR3 reads CASSFGQGGTEAFF. The CDR3 DNA reads TGTGCCAGCAGTTTCGGACAGGGGGGCACTGAAGCTTTCTTT.

This chain links TRBV2 with TRBJ2-4; D gene unclear. The CDR3 has 13 residues. The V end was cut by 3 bases, the J end by 0 bases, with 3 bases between. Germline V gene sequence: CDR1 SNHLY, CDR2 FYNNEI. The CDR3 bases are TGTGCCAGCAGTGACGAAGCCAAAAACATTCAGTACTTC. Translated, it gives CASSDEAKNIQYF.

The CDR3 spells CASSSAAGDYEQYF. DNA for the CDR3: TGTGCCAGCAGCTCGGCGGCAGGAGACTACGAGCAGTACTTC. V gene TRBV5-4 combines with J gene TRBJ2-7; D uncertain. The V end lost 3 bases, the J end lost 3 bases, and 13 bases lay between the germline ends. Germline-derived CDR1 and CDR2 are SGHNT and YYREEE (reference sequence). The CDR3 sequence is 14 residues long. Based on the CDR3 plus reference TRBV5-4 and TRBJ2-7, the full variable domain is ETGVTQSPTHLIKTRGQQVTLRCSSQSGHNTVSWYQQALGQGPQFIFQYYREEENGRGNFPPRFSGLQFPNYSSELNVNALELDDSALYLCASSSAAGDYEQYFGPGTRLTVT.

The V call is TRBV9, the J call TRBJ1-5; 7 nucleotides align to TRBD1. This CDR3 region has 15 residues. Germline V gene data show CDR1 as SGDLS and CDR2 as YYNGEE. Trimming at V came to 0 bases and at J to 3 bases, leaving 3 bases not matched to a gene. The CDR3 nucleotides read TGTGCCAGCAGCGTAGCCGGGACAGTCAATCAGCCCCAGCATTTT. This translates into CASSVAGTVNQPQHF.